This T cell receptor beta chain appears in the sequencing data of a study of blood T cell repertoires in COVID-19. Overall study: Nucleic acid was either cDNA or gDNA, and it came from T cells, B-cell-depleted T cells, or PBMCs.

Sequencing was performed with immunoSEQ multiplex PCR; in TCRdb, only in-frame clones are kept and a portion is missing. The sample has around 110,000 clones; approximately 82% are singletons. The V gene end was trimmed by 5 bases and the J gene end by 0 bases; junction bases not matched to a gene: 8. CDR1 is LGHNA, CDR2 YNFKEQ, per germline. The CDR3 sequence is 18 residues long. J is TRBJ2-1 and V is TRBV4-2; 12 nucleotides line up with TRBD2. This sequence was found in a man aged 65 to 79 with active or convalescent COVID-19. Specimen: peripheral blood. The DNA of the CDR3 is TGTGCCAGCAGCGACACTAGCGGGAGGCTAACCTCCTACAATGAGCAGTTCTTC. Translation: CASSDTSGRLTSYNEQFF.